These 2 T cell receptor beta chains share one sample of origin, sequenced in a study of beta chain features in type 1 diabetes (dated by TCRdb to the late 2010s). Broader findings and caveats from the paper: Type 1 diabetes patients showed a moderate but significant shortening of TCRB CDR3 length in all four CD4+ subsets.

Library method: the immunoSEQ multiplex PCR assay. The High Capacity cDNA Reverse Transcription Kit was used to reverse transcribe all of the isolated RNA, meaning that expressed TCRB transcripts were what got sequenced. TCRdb limited this immuneACCESS table to in-frame rearrangements with V and J called. A share of clones is missing; checked studies link under half to unresolved V genes, and the rest is unexplained. This sample holds around 240,000 clones; 16% were observed only once. The ten top clones hold approximately 0.086% of the sample. Antigens of these TCRs are unknown. The sequenced sample was naive CD4+ T cells from blood. The cell subset or site label for this specimen denotes: true naive CD4+ T cells. These receptors came from a young man with type 1 diabetes.

This clone was counted a few times. The chain has TRBV28 and TRBJ2-6; D remains unclear. This CDR3 has 16 residues. Trimming took 4 bases from V and 0 from J, leaving 10 bases between them. The germline V gene has CDR1 MDHEN and CDR2 SYDVKM. CDR3 bases: TGTGCCAGCAGTTCAACTTCCGCCTCTGGGGCCAACGTCCTGACTTTC. Translation gives CASSSTSASGANVLTF.

This clone was detected only a few times. CDR3: CASGGRPSDEQFF. Written as DNA, the CDR3 is TGTGCCAGCGGCGGACGCCCTTCGGATGAGCAGTTCTTC. The chain is built from TRBV28 and TRBJ2-1; D is undetermined. V was clipped by 8 bases and J by 8 bases, with 16 bases between them. Germline assignment: CDR1 MDHEN and CDR2 SYDVKM. The CDR3 has 13 residues.